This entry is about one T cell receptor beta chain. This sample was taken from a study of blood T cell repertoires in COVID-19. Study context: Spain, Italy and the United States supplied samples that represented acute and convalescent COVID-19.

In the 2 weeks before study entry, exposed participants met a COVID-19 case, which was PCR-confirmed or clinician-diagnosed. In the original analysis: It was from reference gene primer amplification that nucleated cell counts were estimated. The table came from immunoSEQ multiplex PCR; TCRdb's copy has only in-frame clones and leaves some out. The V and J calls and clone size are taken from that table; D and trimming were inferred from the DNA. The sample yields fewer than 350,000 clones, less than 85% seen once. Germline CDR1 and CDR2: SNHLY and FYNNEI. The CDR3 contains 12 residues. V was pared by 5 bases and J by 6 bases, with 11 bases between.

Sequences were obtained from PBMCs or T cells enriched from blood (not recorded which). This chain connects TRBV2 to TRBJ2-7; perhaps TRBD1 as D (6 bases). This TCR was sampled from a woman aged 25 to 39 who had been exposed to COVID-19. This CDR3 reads CASSLDRTEQYF. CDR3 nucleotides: TGTGCCAGCAGTCTTGACAGGACCGAGCAGTACTTC.